One T cell receptor (beta chain) is described in this entry. TCRdb keeps only in-frame clones here, not all; method: immunoSEQ multiplex PCR. The sample yields over 250,000 clones, over 75% seen once. Germline lookup yields CDR1 DFQATT and CDR2 SNEGSKA (reference sequence). The CDR3 sequence is 11 residues long. The V and J ends lost 4 bases and 13 bases respectively, with 14 bases between them. The data were taken from a study of blood T cell repertoires in COVID-19. V usage is TRBV20-1 and J usage is TRBJ2-1; no firm D call. The source material was peripheral blood. This clonotype originated in a woman aged 70-85 years with COVID-19, enrolled during active disease. CDR3 loop: CSAKVSRHQFF. CDR3 in DNA: TGCAGTGCTAAGGTGTCGCGGCATCAGTTCTTC.